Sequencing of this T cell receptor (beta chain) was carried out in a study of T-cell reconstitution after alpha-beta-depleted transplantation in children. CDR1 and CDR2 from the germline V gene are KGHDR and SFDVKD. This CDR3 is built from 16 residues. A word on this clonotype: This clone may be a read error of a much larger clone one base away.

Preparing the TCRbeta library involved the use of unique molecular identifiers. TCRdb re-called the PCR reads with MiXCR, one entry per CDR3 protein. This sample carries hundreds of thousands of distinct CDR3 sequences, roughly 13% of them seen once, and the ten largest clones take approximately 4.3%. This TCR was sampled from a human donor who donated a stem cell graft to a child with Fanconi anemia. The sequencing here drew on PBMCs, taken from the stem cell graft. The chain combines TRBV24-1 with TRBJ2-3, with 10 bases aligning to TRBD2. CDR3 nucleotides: TGTGCCACCAGTGACCGGACTAGCGGCGACACAGATACGCGGTATTTT. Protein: CATSDRTSGDTDTRYF.